The present entry profiles one TCR beta chain with its context. No cognate antigen has been identified for it. Base qualities were left out, and no much larger clone turns up one base away. Patients with a history of autoimmune disease or receiving systemic immunosuppression were excluded from the trial. Peripheral blood for TCR sequencing was collected from all dose cohorts at baseline, on cycle 4 day 1, and on cycle 7 day 1. Samples were obtained from an open-label, multicenter, first-in-human phase I dose-escalation trial of ivuxolimab. The trial enrolled adults with locally advanced or metastatic head and neck squamous cell, hepatocellular, melanoma or renal cell carcinoma. Before TCR sequencing, CD4+ T cells and CD8+ T cells were sorted from peripheral blood as separate populations. The record originates from a study of OX40 agonist ivuxolimab in advanced cancers. General notes on the study: Ivuxolimab was a fully human IgG2 agonistic monoclonal antibody targeting the costimulatory receptor OX40 (CD134). Intravenous ivuxolimab was administered to patients every 2 weeks at six dose levels: 0.01, 0.1, 0.3, 1.5, 3 and 10 mg/kg. Of the roughly 54 patients in dose escalation, 19 had hepatocellular carcinoma, approximately 15 had melanoma, 9 had renal cell carcinoma and 9 had head and neck cancer. The dose-escalation cohort was 82.7% male with a mean age of approximately 60 years, ranging from roughly 20 to 85. Patients were allowed to have had prior anti-PD-1, anti-PD-L1 or anti-CTLA-4 therapy, and around 41% of the dose-escalation patients had previously received checkpoint inhibitors. Partial responses were achieved by three dose-escalation patients, of whom one had hepatocellular carcinoma and two had cutaneous melanoma. Peripheral TCRbeta sequencing aimed to test whether ivuxolimab altered TCR sequence diversity and caused clonal T-cell expansion. The paper describes the monotherapy dose-escalation part (N ≈ 50 patients) of the phase I trial of ivuxolimab.

The CDR3, cysteine through phenylalanine, is 17 amino acids long. Left in the record is the CDR3 DNA by itself, 51 bases read in frame from the first base. Per the germline V gene, LGHNA is the CDR1 and YSLEER is the CDR2. V lost 4 bases and J lost 5 bases; the stretch between them is 23 bases long. Genomic DNA was isolated from the sorted cells so that the TCRbeta CDR3 region could be sequenced. The immunoSEQ Assay was used to sequence the TCRbeta CDR3 regions. TCRdb carries this immuneACCESS record with in-frame sequences only. Its versions omit some clonotypes, under half of them owing to an unresolved V gene in the studies checked, with the rest unexplained. This sample has about 68,000 clones in its table, and approximately 87% of those were observed once. The leading ten clones occupy roughly 0.69% of the sample. Broad study findings and their caveats: After ivuxolimab, CD8+ T cells had more expanded clones than CD4+ T cells on average. Which antigens the clonally expanded peripheral T cells were specific for was not determined. Low levels of normalized T-cell clonal expansion were also shown by some nonresponding patients. At doses of 0.1 to 3.0 mg/kg, clonal expansion of both CD4+ and CD8+ T cells in blood was seen between baseline and week 6. In the 0.1-3.0 mg/kg groups, partial responders were among the patients with the lowest normalized peripheral clonal expansion, particularly in CD8+ T cells.

Material: CD4+ or CD8+ T cells sorted from blood, obtained in a trial of the OX40 agonist ivuxolimab. This receptor chain uses TRBV4-3 and TRBJ2-5; the D segment is perhaps TRBD1 or TRBD2, each sharing 5 matched bases. The TCR originated in an adult with an advanced solid tumor such as melanoma, head and neck, liver or kidney cancer. At the DNA level, the sequence is TGCGCCAGCAGCCCCACTCGGGGCGGACCAAGAGGGGAGACCCAGTACTTC. The translation is CASSPTRGGPRGETQYF.